This paragraph reports one T cell receptor (beta chain). The antigen is not known. Sequencing used immunoSEQ multiplex PCR; TCRdb keeps in-frame clones, though not all of them. The sample holds roughly 500,000 clones, around 96% seen once. This entry belongs to a study of shared clonotypes between healthy human individuals. Study-wide findings and caveats: Several donors showed sharing of approximately 5% of naive CD4 clonotypes.

V gave up 2 bases and J gave up 7 bases; unmatched junction bases: 4. CDR3 size: 14 residues. Per germline, CDR1 SGHRS and CDR2 YFSETQ. The sequencing sample was made of naive CD4+ T cells sorted from blood. Subset reported: CD45RA+ positively selected. The receptor was isolated from a woman aged 30 to 39 in good health. The chain carries TRBV5-1 and TRBJ1-4; 8 bases align to TRBD1. The DNA of the CDR3 is TGCGCCAGCAGCTTTCAGGGGGCTAGTGAAAAACTGTTTTTT. The encoded protein is CASSFQGASEKLFF.